The 20 T cell receptor beta chains reported below all come from one sample, sequenced in a study of Ad26.COV2.S vaccination and SARS-CoV-2 variants. The method was immunoSEQ multiplex PCR; TCRdb's version includes in-frame clones alone and lacks a portion of them. The sample carries about 350,000 clones, roughly 94% recorded once. The sample consisted of peripheral blood, taken after recovery from COVID-19. Receptors were obtained from a human donor who had recovered from COVID-19.

The genes are TRBV9 and TRBJ1-6; tentatively, D is TRBD1 (5 bases). This CDR3 spans 13 amino acids. V was shortened by 6 bases and J by 9 bases, with 13 bases between the two germline ends. Germline V CDR1 and CDR2: SGDLS, YYNGEE. Here the CDR3 reads CASTGTNGSPLHF. CDR3 bases: TGTGCCAGCACCGGGACTAACGGTTCACCCCTCCACTTT.

The rearrangement uses TRBV29-1 and TRBJ2-3; 11 bases line up with TRBD2. V was pared by 7 bases and J by 0 bases, with 3 bases of the junction left unmatched. The CDR3 runs 14 residues. Germline V gene lookup returns CDR1 SQVTM and CDR2 ANQGSEA. Written as DNA, the CDR3 is TGCAGCGCGACTAGCGGGGAAAGCACAGATACGCAGTATTTT. Its protein is CSATSGESTDTQYF.

In DNA form, the CDR3 reads TGTGCCAGCAGCTTAGATCTGGGGGTAGTGAACACTGAAGCTTTCTTT. Its protein is CASSLDLGVVNTEAFF. The chain recombines TRBV11-2 with TRBJ1-1; D might be TRBD1 (5 bases). V lost 0 bases and J lost 0, with 11 bases in between. The CDR3 has 16 amino acids. Germline V CDR1 and CDR2: SGHAT, FQNNGV.

This clone has more than one count but fewer than ten. J is TRBJ1-2 and V is TRBV5-5; unclear D gene. This CDR3 has 14 amino acids. Trimming removed 0 bases at V and 4 bases at J, with 10 bases between. Per the germline V gene, CDR1 is SGHKS and CDR2 is YYEKEE (reference sequence). CDR3 region: CASSLVEGSYGYTF. In DNA form, the CDR3 reads TGTGCCAGCAGCTTGGTGGAGGGTAGCTATGGCTACACCTTC.

In DNA, the CDR3 is TGTGCCAGTAGTACTCGCTTGGATATCCAAGAGACCCAGTACTTC. Translating gives CASSTRLDIQETQYF. The chain uses TRBV19 and TRBJ2-5; D gene unclear. The length of the CDR3 is 15 residues. V was clipped by 4 bases and J by 1 base, with 13 bases between them. CDR1 is LNHDA, CDR2 SQIVND, per germline (reference sequence).

The DNA for the CDR3 is TGCAGCGTCCTCCGGACAGGGCCGAACACTGAAGCTTTCTTT. It yields the protein CSVLRTGPNTEAFF. The V call is TRBV29-1, the J call TRBJ1-1, with 8 bases that match TRBD1. Looked up from germline, CDR1 is SQVTM and CDR2 is ANQGSEA. The CDR3 loop spans 14 amino acids. V dropped 6 bases and J dropped 1; count of bases not matched to a gene: 7.

The V call is TRBV6-5, the J call TRBJ1-1, with 8 bases identical to TRBD1. V was pared by 3 bases and J by 4 bases, with 10 bases of the junction left unmatched. The CDR3 sequence is 16 residues long. Germline V gene lookup returns CDR1 MNHEY and CDR2 SVGAGI. The chain's CDR3 is CASSYRSQGASTEAFF. The CDR3 bases are TGTGCCAGCAGTTATCGATCTCAGGGGGCAAGCACTGAAGCTTTCTTT.

The chain uses TRBV7-9 and TRBJ1-1; maybe TRBD1 (5 bases). Germline CDR1 SEHNR, CDR2 FQNEAQ (reference sequence). Trimming pared 7 bases from V and 1 base from J, leaving 10 bases between. The CDR3 loop spans 13 amino acids. CDR3 sequence reads: CASTPGANTEAFF. CDR3 nucleotide sequence: TGTGCCAGCACCCCTGGGGCGAACACTGAAGCTTTCTTT.

This chain joins TRBV4-3 and TRBJ1-2; 8 positions agree with TRBD1. This CDR3 contains 14 residues. Trimming removed 4 bases from V and 6 bases from J; junction bases left unmatched: 7. Germline values: CDR1 LGHNA, CDR2 YSLEER. For the CDR3, the DNA is TGCGCCAGCAGCCTCGGACAGGGTGGAAATGGCTACACCTTC. Translated, it gives CASSLGQGGNGYTF.

The genes are TRBV19 and TRBJ1-5; D remains unclear. This CDR3 region has 14 residues. The V and J ends lost 0 bases and 5 bases respectively, with 8 bases between them. Germline assignment: CDR1 LNHDA and CDR2 SQIVND (reference sequence). The CDR3 DNA reads as TGTGCCAGTAGTATAGATACCGGATATCAGCCCCAGCATTTT. Protein sequence: CASSIDTGYQPQHF.

The genes are TRBV7-9 and TRBJ1-4; TRBD1 might be the D (5 bases). CDR1 is SEHNR and CDR2 is FQNEAQ in the germline V gene (reference sequence). The CDR3 sequence is 15 residues long. V was trimmed by 6 bases and J by 8 bases, leaving 19 bases between them. DNA for the CDR3: TGTGCCAGCAGTTCTTTTTCGGGGGATGGGGAAAAACTGTTTTTT. Its protein product is CASSSFSGDGEKLFF. The complete variable domain, with remaining parts taken from reference TRBV7-9 and TRBJ1-4, reads DTGVSQNPRHKITKRGQNVTFRCDPISEHNRLYWYRQTLGQGPEFLTYFQNEAQLEKSRLLSDRFSAERPKGSFSTLEIQRTEQGDSAMYLCASSSFSGDGEKLFFGSGTQLSVL.

DNA of the CDR3: TGCAGCGTTGCTAAGGGGCGGAACGAGCAGTACTTC. This codes for CSVAKGRNEQYF. The chain employs TRBV29-1 and TRBJ2-7, with a possible D match to TRBD1 (5 bases). This CDR3 contains 12 residues. V lost 4 bases and J lost 5, with 12 bases in between. Per germline, CDR1 SQVTM and CDR2 ANQGSEA.

The chain is built from TRBV5-8 and TRBJ2-7; D not resolved. The CDR3 spans 9 residues. The germline gives CDR1 SGHTS, CDR2 YDEGEE. V was clipped by 2 bases and J by 6 bases, with 0 bases between them. CDR3 in amino acids: CASSFEQYF. The DNA of the CDR3 is TGTGCCAGCAGCTTCGAGCAGTACTTC.

This clone was found once. The chain is built from TRBV9 and TRBJ2-5; D tentatively reads TRBD1 or TRBD2 (5 bases each). Germline CDR1 reads SGDLS; CDR2 reads YYNGEE. This CDR3 comprises 14 residues. The ends were cut back, 3 bases at V and 0 bases at J, with 9 bases in the middle. The CDR3: CASSGSGHQETQYF. CDR3 bases: TGTGCCAGCAGCGGCTCGGGACACCAAGAGACCCAGTACTTC.

The chain joins TRBV28 to TRBJ1-1; D unclear. Germline V lookup: CDR1 MDHEN, CDR2 SYDVKM. This CDR3 has 13 residues. Trimming left V 7 bases short and J 8 bases short, with 17 bases between. Written as DNA, the CDR3 is TGTGCCAGCACTCCCGGATCGAGTAACGAAGCTTTCTTT. It is translated as CASTPGSSNEAFF.

In DNA form, the CDR3 reads TGTGCCAGCTACGCAGGGGAAGAGACCCAGTACTTC. Translation gives CASYAGEETQYF. The rearrangement joins TRBV7-9 to TRBJ2-5; D possibly corresponds to TRBD1 (6 bases). V gave up 8 bases and J gave up 3 bases, with 10 bases separating them. Germline V gives CDR1 SEHNR, CDR2 FQNEAQ (reference sequence). The CDR3 extends over 12 amino acids.

The chain couples TRBV6-2 or TRBV6-3 to TRBJ1-1; D call uncertain. Germline lookup yields CDR1 MNHEY and CDR2 SVGEGT. The CDR3 runs to 13 residues. Trimming left V 5 bases short and J 0 bases short, with 7 bases between. CDR3: CASSLPMNTEAFF. The CDR3 nucleotides read TGTGCCAGCAGTCTTCCCATGAACACTGAAGCTTTCTTT.

J is TRBJ2-2 and V is TRBV6-5; D is uncertain. CDR3 size: 13 residues. CDR1 is MNHEY and CDR2 is SVGAGI in the germline V gene. Trimming took off 6 bases at V and 1 base at J, with 6 bases between the two ends. In DNA form, the CDR3 reads TGTGCCAGCAGCCACAGGAACACCGGGGAGCTGTTTTTT. Amino acid sequence: CASSHRNTGELFF.

J is TRBJ1-1 and V is TRBV6-4; D remains ambiguous. This CDR3 contains 13 residues. Trimming took 4 bases from V and 7 from J, leaving 13 bases between them. CDR1 and CDR2 from the germline V gene are MRHNA and SNTAGT. The CDR3 spells CASSASAASEAFF. CDR3 coding DNA: TGTGCCAGCAGTGCCTCAGCGGCCAGTGAAGCTTTCTTT.

The chain couples TRBV5-4 to TRBJ2-5, with D possibly being TRBD2 (6 bases). V was cut by 4 bases and J by 4 bases, with 20 bases left in between. The CDR3 runs 16 residues. Germline assignment: CDR1 SGHNT and CDR2 YYREEE (reference sequence). CDR3 bases: TGTGCCAGCAGCCCCCGGGGGAGCGCGGGTTTAGAGACCCAGTACTTC. Translation: CASSPRGSAGLETQYF.